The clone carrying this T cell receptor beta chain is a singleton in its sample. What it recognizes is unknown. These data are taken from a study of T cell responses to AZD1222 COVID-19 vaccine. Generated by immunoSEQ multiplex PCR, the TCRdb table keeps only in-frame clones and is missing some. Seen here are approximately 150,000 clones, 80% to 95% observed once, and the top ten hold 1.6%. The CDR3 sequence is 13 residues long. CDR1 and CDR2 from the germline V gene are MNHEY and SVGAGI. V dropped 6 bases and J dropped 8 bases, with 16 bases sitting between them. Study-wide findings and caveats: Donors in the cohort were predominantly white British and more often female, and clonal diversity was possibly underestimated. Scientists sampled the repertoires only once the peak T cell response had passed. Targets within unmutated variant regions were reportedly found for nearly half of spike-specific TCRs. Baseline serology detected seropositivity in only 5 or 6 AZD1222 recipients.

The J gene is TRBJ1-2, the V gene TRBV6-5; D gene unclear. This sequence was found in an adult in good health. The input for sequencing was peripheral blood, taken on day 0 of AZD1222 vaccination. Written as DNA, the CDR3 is TGTGCCAGCAGAACCCAGTGGGGTCGGGGCTACACCTTC. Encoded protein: CASRTQWGRGYTF.